This paragraph covers one T cell receptor beta chain sequence. The antigen it binds to is not known. The CDR3 extends 3 residues past the end of the read, so its final part is completed from the germline J gene. Using the immunoSEQ assay, multiplex PCR amplified TCR beta CDR3 regions from an average of approximately 1,100 ng of genomic DNA per sample. To correct primer bias, the assay used a complete synthetic TCR repertoire to set an amplification baseline. The amplicons were sequenced on the Illumina platform. In the source study's methods: Sequence errors were corrected by clustering with frequency ratios and a modified nearest-neighbor algorithm, and the sequences were then analyzed in the immunoSEQ Analyzer using IMGT gene definitions. At each rarefaction depth, TCR richness and evenness were averaged across 20 rarefaction repeats, and samples with fewer sequences than that depth were excluded. V, D and J gene relative abundances were compared between groups with Wilcoxon rank sum tests, applying FDR correction. In the blinded duplicates, the intraclass correlation was about 95% for TCR richness and averaged around 78% across 66 gene segments. The table comes from immuneACCESS by way of TCRdb, which keeps in-frame sequences with V and J called. Part of the clones is missing from these tables; in studies checked, under half for an unresolved V gene and the rest for unknown reasons. The DNA was the basis for D and trimming; V, J and clone size are from that table. The table for this sample records about 16,000 clones. The biggest ten clones account for about 7.2% of the sample.

Every participant had a single incident cervical HPV16 infection, and prevalent HPV16 infections were excluded. Cervical HPV DNA was detected with MY09/MY11 PCR, and genotyping was done by dot-blot hybridization. Roughly 15 mL of heparinized blood were centrifuged, and the buffy coat was aliquoted, frozen at -30°C, then stored at -80°C. QIAGEN kits were used to extract genomic DNA from buffy coat specimens. This entry belongs to a study of T cells in women clearing cervical HPV infection listed by TCRdb under 2018. Background on the whole study: The cases were approximately 25 women with histologically confirmed HPV16-related CIN3 or worse, and 2 of these cases were invasive cancers. As quality controls, five blinded duplicates were added to each group, bringing the total to roughly 60 samples made up of roughly 50 participants and approximately 10 replicates. Blood from cases was collected at the visit where the lesion was first found, while blood from controls was collected once the infection could no longer be detected. This exploratory proof-of-principle case-control study, nested within the Guanacaste HPV Natural History Study in Costa Rica, compared TCR repertoires among women with different cervical HPV16 outcomes. Cases and controls were matched on age within five years and on year of sample collection. The controls were about 25 women whose single incident HPV16 infection cleared within 12 months with no development of precancer or cancer. The parent cohort enrolled approximately 9,200 women aged 18 or older in Guanacaste, Costa Rica, during about 1992 to 1995 and followed them for 7 to 8 years. For cases, the median interval between lesion detection and blood sampling was about 140 days, with an interquartile range of roughly 80 to 200 days. A median age of nearly 35 years was observed in cases versus 37 to 40 in controls, and no significant differences in baseline characteristics were found. Since only a few of the women had HLA typing available, the possibility that HLA type was acting as a confounder could not be ruled out.

The germline V end is reduced by 5 bases and the J end by 0 bases; junction bases left unmatched: 3. The germline V gene (reference sequence) yields WNHNN for CDR1 and SYGVQD for CDR2. Reading from cysteine to phenylalanine, the CDR3 counts 16 amino acids. The 39 bases shown cover part of the CDR3, and their frame starts at base 1. Results and caveats for the whole study, not just this receptor: Whether associations preceded infection or resulted from infection could not be shown with the cross-sectional design, and effector/memory subsets and HPV-specific T cells were not isolated. Random forest classifiers combining richness and V gene abundances distinguished cases from controls with an estimated AUC of more than 0.8. Across sequencing depths, CIN3+ cases showed significantly higher TCR repertoire richness than controls, but evenness did not differ between the groups. Lower TRBV6-7 relative abundance was observed in cases than in controls (roughly 0.12% versus 0.15%; Bonferroni P = 0.0008). Because the number of T cells per sample was unknown, the richness differences could reflect varying T-cell content rather than repertoire biology.

The sequence is built from TRBV10-1 and TRBJ2-2, and 10 junctional nucleotides match TRBD2. The sequencing input was blood buffy coat. This clonotype was obtained from a woman between 18 and 69 years old with a cervical HPV16 infection that either progressed to CIN3+ or cleared (not recorded which). The covered CDR3 bases are TGCGCCAGCAGTAACAGCGGGGGGGCGAACACCGGGGAG. This yields the protein CASSNSGGANTGE. The entire CDR3 is CASSNSGGANTGELFF.